A single sample gave rise to the 14 T cell receptor beta chains below, sequenced in a study of blood T cell repertoires in COVID-19. Clones were read by immunoSEQ multiplex PCR, and TCRdb kept only the in-frame ones, dropping some. Among 150,000 to 200,000 clones listed, roughly nine tenths were seen once. The material sequenced was peripheral blood. The receptors derive from a man aged 55-75 years with active or convalescent COVID-19.

This clone was counted a single time. The chain couples TRBV19 to TRBJ1-6, with TRBD1 as a possible D gene (5 bases). CDR3 length: 16 residues. In germline, CDR1 is LNHDA, CDR2 SQIVND (reference sequence). The ends were cut back, 5 bases at V and 2 bases at J, with 13 bases in the middle. The CDR3 sequence is CASSSAGGTYNSPLHF. Here the CDR3 DNA reads TGTGCCAGTAGTTCCGCCGGGGGGACCTATAATTCACCCCTCCACTTT.

As DNA, the CDR3 is TGTGCCAGCAGCTTGTTTACAGGGGGCTATGGCTACACCTTC. As protein: CASSLFTGGYGYTF. The rearrangement joins TRBV5-6 to TRBJ1-2, with TRBD1 identical over 8 bases. V lost 1 base and J lost 4; bases outside the gene matches: 3. The V gene's germline CDR1 is SGHDT and CDR2 YYEEEE. The CDR3 is made up of 14 amino acids.

The chain has TRBV28 and TRBJ2-5, with 10 bases fitting TRBD2. This CDR3 is built from 17 residues. Germline assignment: CDR1 MDHEN and CDR2 SYDVKM. Trimming at V came to 3 bases and at J to 2 bases, leaving 9 bases not matched to a gene. DNA for the CDR3: TGTGCCAGCAGTTTCCCCATTTATAGCGGGGGGCAAGAGACCCAGTACTTC. This translates into CASSFPIYSGGQETQYF.

The rearrangement joins TRBV15 to TRBJ2-7; TRBD2 is a possible D gene (6 bases). The length of the CDR3 is 15 residues. Looked up from germline, CDR1 is LNHNV and CDR2 is YYDKDF (reference sequence). V shed 5 bases and J shed 4 bases, with 18 bases lying between them. CDR3 sequence (DNA): TGTGCCACCAGCCCTCGCGGGGATGGGGTTTACGAGCAGTACTTC. It encodes CATSPRGDGVYEQYF.

Only one count was recorded for this clone. This chain joins TRBV7-3 and TRBJ2-1; possibly TRBD2 for D (7 bases). V was cut by 4 bases and J by 4 bases, with 11 bases left in between. The germline V gene has CDR1 SGHTA and CDR2 FQGTGA. CDR3 length equals 14 residues. This CDR3 is CASSSGGAYNEQFF. DNA for the CDR3: TGTGCCAGCAGCTCTGGGGGGGCTTACAATGAGCAGTTCTTC.

The chain joins TRBV9 to TRBJ1-2, with 8 bases that match TRBD1. CDR3 size: 15 residues. Germline V gene lookup returns CDR1 SGDLS and CDR2 YYNGEE. Trimming took 5 bases from V and 1 from J; bases not matched to a gene: 7. The CDR3 bases are TGTGCCAGCAGTTGGAGGACAGGGATTAACTATGGCTACACCTTC. This codes for CASSWRTGINYGYTF.

The chain is built from TRBV7-9 and TRBJ1-2, with 9 bases fitting TRBD1. The CDR3 is 15 amino acids. Unmatched junction bases numbered 8, after V lost 5 bases and J lost 4 bases. Per the germline V gene, CDR1 is SEHNR and CDR2 is FQNEAQ (reference sequence). The CDR3 spells CASSQDRGSSYGYTF. The CDR3 bases are TGTGCCAGCAGCCAGGACAGGGGTTCGTCCTATGGCTACACCTTC.

V gene TRBV3-1 (or the pseudogene TRBV3-2) combines with J gene TRBJ2-7; 7 bases match TRBD1. The germline V gene encodes CDR1 LGHDT and CDR2 YNNKEL (reference sequence). The CDR3 has 13 amino acids. J was trimmed by 3 bases and V by 3 bases; bases with no gene match: 2. The CDR3 DNA reads TGTGCCAGCAGCCAGTGGACAGGCTACGAGCAGTACTTC. It is translated as CASSQWTGYEQYF.

This chain links TRBV11-2 with TRBJ2-7; possibly TRBD1 for D (5 bases). Germline V gives CDR1 SGHAT, CDR2 FQNNGV. The CDR3 is 17 residues long. Trimming shortened V by 2 bases and J by 2 bases, and 19 bases separated the two germline ends. The CDR3 protein is CASSLNVARARTYEQYF. The CDR3 region has the DNA TGTGCCAGCAGCTTAAATGTAGCCAGGGCGAGGACCTACGAGCAGTACTTC.

V and J are TRBV10-1 and TRBJ1-5, with 8 bases identical to TRBD1. V dropped 6 bases and J dropped 6; count of bases not matched to a gene: 7. This CDR3 comprises 14 residues. Per germline, CDR1 WNHNN and CDR2 SYGVQD (reference sequence). This CDR3 is CASSTQGASQPQHF. CDR3 sequence (DNA): TGCGCCAGCAGCACCCAGGGGGCGAGTCAGCCCCAGCATTTT.

The chain carries TRBV4-1 and TRBJ2-5; TRBD2 is a possible D gene (7 bases). CDR3 size: 15 residues. V was clipped by 3 bases and J by 5 bases, with 16 bases between them. Germline lookup yields CDR1 MGHRA and CDR2 YSYEKL. CDR3 in amino acids: CASSQTGGLAETQYF. The CDR3 DNA reads TGCGCCAGCAGCCAGACGGGGGGCCTAGCGGAGACCCAGTACTTC.

J is TRBJ1-1 and V is TRBV5-1, with 8 bases aligning to TRBD1. Germline V gene lookup returns CDR1 SGHRS and CDR2 YFSETQ. Germline trimming cut 4 bases from V and 5 bases from J; bases unmatched to any gene: 10. The length of the CDR3 is 15 residues. Here the CDR3 DNA reads TGCGCCAGCAGCAACCCAGGGGGCAGGAGGACTGAAGCTTTCTTT. Translating gives CASSNPGGRRTEAFF.

CDR3 DNA: TGTGCCAGCCGTATGGTTAGGGGCCCTAATCAGCCCCAGCATTTT. Protein: CASRMVRGPNQPQHF. The chain is built from TRBV27 and TRBJ1-5; perhaps TRBD1 as D (5 bases). CDR3 length: 15 amino acids. The V end lost 8 bases, the J end lost 4 bases, and 18 bases lay between the germline ends. From germline, CDR1 is MNHEY and CDR2 SMNVEV (reference sequence).

The chain employs TRBV4-1 and TRBJ2-3; TRBD1 might be the D (6 bases). CDR3 length equals 15 residues. Germline values: CDR1 MGHRA, CDR2 YSYEKL. Trimming took 4 bases from V and 2 from J, leaving 13 bases between them. This CDR3 is CASSLLGQNTDTQYF. In DNA form, the CDR3 reads TGCGCCAGCAGCCTTCTAGGACAGAACACAGATACGCAGTATTTT.